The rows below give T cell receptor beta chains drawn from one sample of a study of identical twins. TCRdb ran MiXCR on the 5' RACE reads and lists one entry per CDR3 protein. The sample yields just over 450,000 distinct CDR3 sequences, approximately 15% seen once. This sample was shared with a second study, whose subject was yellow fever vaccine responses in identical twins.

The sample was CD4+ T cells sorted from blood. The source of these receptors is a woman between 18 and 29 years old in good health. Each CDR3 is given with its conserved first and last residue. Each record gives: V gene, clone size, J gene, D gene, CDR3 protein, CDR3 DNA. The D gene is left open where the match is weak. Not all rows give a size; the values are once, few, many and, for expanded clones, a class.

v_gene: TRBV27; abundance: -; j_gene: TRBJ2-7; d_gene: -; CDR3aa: CASSFRTQNSYEQYF; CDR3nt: TGTGCCAGCAGTTTCCGGACGCAAAACTCCTACGAGCAGTACTTC
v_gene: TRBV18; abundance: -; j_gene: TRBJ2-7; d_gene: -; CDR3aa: CASSPAAGSGYEQYF; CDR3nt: TGTGCCAGCTCACCCGCCGCCGGGAGCGGATACGAGCAGTACTTC
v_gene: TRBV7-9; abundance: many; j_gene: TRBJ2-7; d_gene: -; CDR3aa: CASSLAGMEYF; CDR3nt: TGTGCCAGCAGCTTAGCTGGAATGGAGTACTTC
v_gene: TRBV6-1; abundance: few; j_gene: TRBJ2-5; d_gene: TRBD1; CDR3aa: CASSIKTGVETQYF; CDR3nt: TGTGCCAGCAGCATCAAAACAGGGGTAGAGACCCAGTACTTC
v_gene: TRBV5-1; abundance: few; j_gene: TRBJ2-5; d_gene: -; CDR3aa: CASSLEGSRAETQYF; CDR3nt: TGCGCCAGCAGCTTGGAGGGCTCCCGAGCTGAGACCCAGTACTTC
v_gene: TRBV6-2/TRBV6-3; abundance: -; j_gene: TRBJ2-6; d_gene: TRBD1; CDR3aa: CASSPGQGMSGTPGANVLTF; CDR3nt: TGTGCCAGCAGTCCTGGACAGGGAATGAGCGGAACCCCTGGGGCCAACGTCCTGACTTTC
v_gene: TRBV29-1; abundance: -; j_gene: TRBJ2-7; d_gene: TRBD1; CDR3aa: CSGGKGGNEQYF; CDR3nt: TGCAGCGGGGGGAAAGGGGGCAACGAGCAGTACTTC
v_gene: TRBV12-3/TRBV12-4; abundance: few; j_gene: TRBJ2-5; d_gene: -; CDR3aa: CASSSTGFSNSQETQYF; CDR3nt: TGTGCCAGCAGTTCCACAGGGTTTTCGAATTCTCAAGAGACCCAGTACTTC
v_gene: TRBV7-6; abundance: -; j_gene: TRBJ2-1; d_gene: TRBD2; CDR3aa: CASSPRGGFSYNEQFF; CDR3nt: TGTGCCAGCAGCCCCCGGGGGGGCTTCTCCTACAATGAGCAGTTCTTC
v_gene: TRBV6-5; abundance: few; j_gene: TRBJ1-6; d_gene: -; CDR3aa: CASSYQKWGGMDSPLHF; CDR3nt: TGTGCCAGCAGTTACCAAAAGTGGGGGGGTATGGATTCACCCCTCCACTTT
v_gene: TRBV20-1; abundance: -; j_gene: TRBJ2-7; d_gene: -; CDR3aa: CSARWPATGSSYEQYF; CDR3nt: TGCAGTGCTAGATGGCCGGCTACAGGCAGCTCCTACGAGCAGTACTTC
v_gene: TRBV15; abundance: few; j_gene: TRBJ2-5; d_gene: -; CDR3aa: CATRKRRSGGETQYF; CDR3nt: TGTGCCACCAGGAAGCGACGCAGTGGGGGAGAGACCCAGTACTTC
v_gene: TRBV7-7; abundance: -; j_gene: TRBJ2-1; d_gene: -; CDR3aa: CASSLDSGRGHNEQFF; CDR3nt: TGTGCTAGCAGCTTAGATTCGGGGCGAGGGCACAATGAGCAGTTCTTC
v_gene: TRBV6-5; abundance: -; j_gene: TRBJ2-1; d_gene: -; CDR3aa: CASSYGVSAHNEQFF; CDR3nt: TGTGCCAGCAGTTACGGGGTATCGGCGCACAATGAGCAGTTCTTC
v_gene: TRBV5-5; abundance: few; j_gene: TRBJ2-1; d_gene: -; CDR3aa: CASSSAPRLSYNEQFF; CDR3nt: TGTGCCAGCAGCTCGGCCCCGCGTTTGTCCTACAATGAGCAGTTCTTC
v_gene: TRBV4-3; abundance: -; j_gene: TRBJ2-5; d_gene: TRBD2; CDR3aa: CASSLLSGTAQETQYF; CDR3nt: TGCGCCAGCAGCCTGCTTAGCGGGACGGCCCAAGAGACCCAGTACTTC
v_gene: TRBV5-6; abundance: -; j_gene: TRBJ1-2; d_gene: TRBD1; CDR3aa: CASSLFRDRANGYTF; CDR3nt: TGTGCCAGCAGCTTGTTCCGGGACAGGGCGAATGGCTACACCTTC
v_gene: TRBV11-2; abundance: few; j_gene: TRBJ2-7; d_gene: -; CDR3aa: CASSSGPFYEQYF; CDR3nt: TGTGCCAGCAGCTCTGGGCCCTTCTACGAGCAGTACTTC
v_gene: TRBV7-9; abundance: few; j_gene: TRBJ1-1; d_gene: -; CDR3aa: CASSLEGGRTEAFF; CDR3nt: TGTGCCAGCAGCTTAGAGGGGGGGAGGACTGAAGCTTTCTTT
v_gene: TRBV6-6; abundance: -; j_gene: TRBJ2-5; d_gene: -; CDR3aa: CASSYRSEETQYF; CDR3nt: TGTGCCAGCAGTTACAGGTCTGAAGAGACCCAGTACTTC
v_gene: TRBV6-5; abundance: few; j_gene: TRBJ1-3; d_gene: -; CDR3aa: CASSYSKSGVSGNTIYF; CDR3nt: TGTGCCAGCAGTTACTCGAAGTCAGGGGTTTCCGGAAACACCATATATTTT
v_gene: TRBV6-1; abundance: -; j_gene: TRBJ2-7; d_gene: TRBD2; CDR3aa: CASSAQIAGGPHEQYF; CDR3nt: TGTGCCAGCAGTGCTCAGATAGCGGGAGGGCCCCACGAGCAGTACTTC
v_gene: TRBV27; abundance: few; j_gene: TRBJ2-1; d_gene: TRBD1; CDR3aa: CASSLRVRTGQGRVSYNEQFF; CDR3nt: TGTGCCAGCAGTTTAAGAGTCCGGACAGGGCAGGGTCGAGTCTCCTACAATGAGCAGTTCTTC
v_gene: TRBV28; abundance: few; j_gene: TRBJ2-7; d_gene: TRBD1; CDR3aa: CASSRQGQQYF; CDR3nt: TGTGCCAGCAGTCGACAGGGGCAGCAGTACTTC
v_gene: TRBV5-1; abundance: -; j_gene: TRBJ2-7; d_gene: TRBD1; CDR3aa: CASSRTGTGYEQYF; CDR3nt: TGCGCCAGCAGCAGGACCGGGACAGGCTACGAGCAGTACTTC
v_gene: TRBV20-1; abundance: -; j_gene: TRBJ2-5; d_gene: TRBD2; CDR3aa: CSATGAGGSQETQYF; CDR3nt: TGCAGTGCTACGGGGGCGGGAGGGAGCCAAGAGACCCAGTACTTC
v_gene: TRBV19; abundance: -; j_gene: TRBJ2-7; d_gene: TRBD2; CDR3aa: CASSLYSLGGDVSYEQYF; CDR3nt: TGTGCCAGTAGCCTGTATTCCCTTGGGGGGGACGTAAGTTACGAGCAGTACTTC
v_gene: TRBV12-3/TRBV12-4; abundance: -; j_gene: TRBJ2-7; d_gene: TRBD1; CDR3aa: CASGTAGGEQYF; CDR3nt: TGTGCCAGCGGGACAGCTGGGGGCGAGCAGTACTTC
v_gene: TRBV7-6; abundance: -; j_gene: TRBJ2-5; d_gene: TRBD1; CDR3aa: CASSYGQGTAETQYF; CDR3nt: TGTGCCAGCAGCTATGGACAGGGGACCGCAGAGACCCAGTACTTC
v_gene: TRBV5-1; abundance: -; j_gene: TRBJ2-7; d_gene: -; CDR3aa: CASSSQGTSYEQYF; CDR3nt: TGCGCCAGCAGCTCTCAGGGGACCTCCTACGAGCAGTACTTC
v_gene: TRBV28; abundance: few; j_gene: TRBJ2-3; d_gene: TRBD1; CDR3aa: CASSSRARKGALRTDTQYF; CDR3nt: TGTGCCAGCAGTTCGCGCGCAAGGAAGGGGGCCCTCCGCACAGATACGCAGTATTTT
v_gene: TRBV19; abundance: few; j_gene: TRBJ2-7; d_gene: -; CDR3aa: CASSNLYEQYF; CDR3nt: TGTGCCAGTAGTAATCTCTACGAGCAGTACTTC
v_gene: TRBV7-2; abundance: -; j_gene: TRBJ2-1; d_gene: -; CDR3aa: CASRSQLGSSYNEQFF; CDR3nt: TGTGCCAGCAGGTCACAATTGGGCAGCTCCTACAATGAGCAGTTCTTC
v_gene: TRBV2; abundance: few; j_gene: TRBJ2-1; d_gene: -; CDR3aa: CASDLYNEQFF; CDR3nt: TGTGCCAGCGACTTGTACAATGAGCAGTTCTTC
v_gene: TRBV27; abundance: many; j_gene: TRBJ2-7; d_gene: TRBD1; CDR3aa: CASRTQGADLYEQYF; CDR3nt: TGTGCCAGCAGAACACAGGGGGCGGATCTCTACGAGCAGTACTTC
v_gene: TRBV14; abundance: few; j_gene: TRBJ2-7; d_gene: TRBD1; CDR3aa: CASSQTGQGAHEQYF; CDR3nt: TGTGCCAGCAGCCAGACGGGACAGGGGGCTCACGAGCAGTACTTC
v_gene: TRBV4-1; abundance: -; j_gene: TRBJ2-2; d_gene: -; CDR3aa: CASSQGFHEPTGELFF; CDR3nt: TGCGCCAGCAGCCAAGGTTTTCACGAACCCACCGGGGAGCTGTTTTTT
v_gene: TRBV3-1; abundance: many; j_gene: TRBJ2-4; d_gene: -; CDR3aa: CASSQVALTKNIQYF; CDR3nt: TGTGCCAGCAGCCAAGTCGCCCTCACCAAAAACATTCAGTACTTC
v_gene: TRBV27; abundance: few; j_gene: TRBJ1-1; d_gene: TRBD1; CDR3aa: CASSSWTGKNTEAFF; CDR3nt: TGTGCCAGCAGTTCATGGACAGGGAAGAACACTGAAGCTTTCTTT
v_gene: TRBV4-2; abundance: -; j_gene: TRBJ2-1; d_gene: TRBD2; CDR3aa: CASSQKGTSGNEQFF; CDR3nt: TGTGCCAGCAGCCAAAAAGGGACTAGCGGGAATGAGCAGTTCTTC
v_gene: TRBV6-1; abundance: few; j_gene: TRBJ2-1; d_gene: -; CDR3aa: CASRSEITYNEQFF; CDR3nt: TGTGCCAGCAGATCCGAAATTACCTACAATGAGCAGTTCTTC
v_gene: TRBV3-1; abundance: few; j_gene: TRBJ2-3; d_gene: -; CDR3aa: CASSHPGPQADTQYF; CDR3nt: TGTGCCAGCAGCCACCCGGGACCTCAAGCAGATACGCAGTATTTT
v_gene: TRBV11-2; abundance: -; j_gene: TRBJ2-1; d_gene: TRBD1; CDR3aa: CASSLRGQRREQFF; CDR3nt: TGTGCCAGCAGCTTAAGGGGGCAAAGGCGTGAGCAGTTCTTC
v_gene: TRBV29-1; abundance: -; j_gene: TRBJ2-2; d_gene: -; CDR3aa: CSVEESTRTGELFF; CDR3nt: TGCAGCGTTGAAGAATCGACCAGAACCGGGGAGCTGTTTTTT
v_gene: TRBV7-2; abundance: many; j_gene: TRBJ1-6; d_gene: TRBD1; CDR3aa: CASSSRTGSYSPLHF; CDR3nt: TGTGCCAGCAGCTCACGGACAGGATCCTATTCACCCCTCCACTTT
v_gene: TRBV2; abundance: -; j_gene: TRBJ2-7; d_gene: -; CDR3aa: CASSEDRATYEQYF; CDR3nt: TGTGCCAGCAGTGAAGACAGGGCCACTTACGAGCAGTACTTC
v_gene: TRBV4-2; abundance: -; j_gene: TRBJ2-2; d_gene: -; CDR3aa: CASSQDWLASNTGELFF; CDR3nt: TGTGCCAGCAGCCAAGACTGGCTAGCGAGCAACACCGGGGAGCTGTTTTTT
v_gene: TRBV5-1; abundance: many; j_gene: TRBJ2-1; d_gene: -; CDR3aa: CASSLNRSREQFF; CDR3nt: TGCGCCAGCAGCTTAAACAGGTCTCGAGAGCAGTTCTTC